Below, 12 T cell receptor beta chains from the same sample are listed, as sequenced in a study of CD8+ T cells in alopecia areata. In each case, RNA was isolated and then reverse transcribed into cDNA as the sequencing template. Sequenced by immunoSEQ multiplex PCR; TCRdb stores in-frame clones only, minus some. The data contain about 92,000 clones, roughly 46% of them seen just once; the ten biggest clones take up more than 15%. Specified treatment: oral pan-JAK inhibitor, 5-10 mg twice daily. Source: CD8+ T cells sorted from blood, taken at week 24, from a patient treated with tofacitinib. The source is a human donor with alopecia areata.

J is TRBJ2-5 and V is TRBV27; TRBD1 matches at 9 bases. Trimming took 4 bases from V and 3 from J; bases not matched to a gene: 12. CDR1 MNHEY and CDR2 SMNVEV come from the germline V gene (reference sequence). This CDR3 has 17 amino acids. CDR3 amino acids: CASSSLNSGTGKETQYF. The CDR3 DNA sequence: TGTGCCAGCAGTTCTTTAAACTCCGGGACAGGGAAAGAGACCCAGTACTTC.

The chain employs TRBV23-1 and TRBJ2-1, with 13 positions matching TRBD2. TRBV23-1 is annotated as an ORF whose role is uncertain. The CDR3 runs to 17 residues. The trim removed 6 bases at V and 5 bases at J, leaving 10 bases unmatched. In nucleotides, the CDR3 is TGCGCCAGCAGGTTAACTAGCGGGAGGGCGGCTGACAATGAGCAGTTCTTC. This encodes CASRLTSGRAADNEQFF.

This rearrangement joins TRBV27 to TRBJ2-7; D is unresolved. Germline CDR1 and CDR2: MNHEY and SMNVEV (reference sequence). This CDR3 is built from 15 residues. The V gene lost 0 bases and the J gene lost 5 bases, with 14 bases spanning the gap. The CDR3 protein is CASSLSSGSSHEQYF. The CDR3 DNA sequence: TGTGCCAGCAGTTTATCCTCTGGATCTTCACACGAGCAGTACTTC.

The genes are TRBV6-1 and TRBJ2-5, with TRBD2 as a possible D gene (6 bases). The CDR3 totals 14 residues. V was trimmed by 7 bases and J by 6 bases, leaving 18 bases between them. CDR1 is MNHNS and CDR2 is SASEGT in the germline V gene. The CDR3 reads CASIPAGLGQTQYF. CDR3 nucleotides: TGTGCCAGCATCCCGGCGGGATTAGGTCAGACCCAGTACTTC.

V is TRBV4-1 and J is TRBJ2-7, with 8 nucleotides matching TRBD1. Germline V CDR1 and CDR2: MGHRA, YSYEKL. This CDR3 comprises 14 residues. Unmatched junction bases numbered 9, after V lost 6 bases and J lost 5 bases. CDR3: CASRDSQGANEQYF. DNA for the CDR3: TGCGCCAGCAGGGATTCCCAGGGGGCCAACGAGCAGTACTTC.

The chain combines TRBV5-1 with TRBJ1-3, with a weak D call TRBD1 (6 bases). Trimming shortened V by 0 bases and J by 1 base, and 11 bases separated the two germline ends. The CDR3 sequence is 16 residues long. Germline CDR1 is SGHRS and CDR2 is YFSETQ. The CDR3 region has the DNA TGCGCCAGCAGCTTGGACAGGGCCGAATCTGGAAACACCATATATTTT. Translating it yields CASSLDRAESGNTIYF. The complete variable domain, with remaining parts taken from reference TRBV5-1 and TRBJ1-3, reads KAGVTQTPRYLIKTRGQQVTLSCSPISGHRSVSWYQQTPGQGLQFLFEYFSETQRNKGNFPGRFSGRQFSNSRSEMNVSTLELGDSALYLCASSLDRAESGNTIYFGEGSWLTVV.

The chain recombines TRBV9 with TRBJ1-1, with D uncertain. Per the germline V gene, CDR1 is SGDLS and CDR2 is YYNGEE. V was shortened by 3 bases and J by 3 bases, with 21 bases between the two germline ends. There are 17 residues in the CDR3. The CDR3 loop reads CASSAYPTPKKDTEAFF. CDR3 nucleotides: TGTGCCAGCAGCGCCTACCCGACCCCCAAGAAAGACACTGAAGCTTTCTTT.

The chain couples TRBV29-1 to TRBJ2-2, with 8 bases matching TRBD2. CDR1 and CDR2 from the germline V gene are SQVTM and ANQGSEA. V lost 7 bases, J lost 1 base, and 2 bases stayed unmatched. The CDR3 consists of 13 residues. This CDR3 reads CSGAGENTGELFF. Here the CDR3 DNA reads TGCAGCGGAGCGGGGGAGAACACCGGGGAGCTGTTTTTT.

This clone was counted between two and nine times. This chain connects TRBV27 to TRBJ2-1; 11 positions match TRBD2. V gave up 7 bases and J gave up 8 bases; unmatched junction bases: 10. This CDR3 is 15 amino acids long. CDR1 MNHEY and CDR2 SMNVEV come from the germline V gene (reference sequence). The CDR3 region is CASTLGTSGSYEQFF. CDR3 in DNA: TGTGCCAGCACCCTTGGTACTAGCGGGAGCTATGAGCAGTTCTTC.

CDR3 in DNA: TGTGCCAGCAGCGTAGTTGGACAGGGGTTTAATGAGCAGTTCTTC. Its protein is CASSVVGQGFNEQFF. V gene TRBV9 combines with J gene TRBJ2-1; the match to TRBD1 covers 9 bases. Germline-derived CDR1 and CDR2 are SGDLS and YYNGEE. This CDR3 spans 15 amino acids. The V segment lost 0 bases and the J segment 7 bases; nucleotides outside the gene matches: 5.

V and J are TRBV18 and TRBJ2-7; 7 bases match TRBD1. From germline, CDR1 is KGHSH and CDR2 LQKENI. This CDR3 is 15 amino acids long. The J segment lost 2 bases and the V segment lost 2 bases, leaving 6 bases of the junction unmatched. The CDR3 DNA is TGTGCCAGCTCACCAGTGACAGGGAAAACCTACGAGCAGTACTTC. Encoded protein: CASSPVTGKTYEQYF.

This chain links TRBV5-4 with TRBJ2-2, with 12 bases that match TRBD2. Germline trimming cut 0 bases from V and 4 bases from J; bases unmatched to any gene: 4. Germline lookup yields CDR1 SGHNT and CDR2 YYREEE (reference sequence). The length of the CDR3 is 17 residues. This CDR3 is CASSLGLAGVITGELFF. DNA of the CDR3: TGTGCCAGCAGCTTGGGACTAGCGGGGGTGATCACCGGGGAGCTGTTTTTT.